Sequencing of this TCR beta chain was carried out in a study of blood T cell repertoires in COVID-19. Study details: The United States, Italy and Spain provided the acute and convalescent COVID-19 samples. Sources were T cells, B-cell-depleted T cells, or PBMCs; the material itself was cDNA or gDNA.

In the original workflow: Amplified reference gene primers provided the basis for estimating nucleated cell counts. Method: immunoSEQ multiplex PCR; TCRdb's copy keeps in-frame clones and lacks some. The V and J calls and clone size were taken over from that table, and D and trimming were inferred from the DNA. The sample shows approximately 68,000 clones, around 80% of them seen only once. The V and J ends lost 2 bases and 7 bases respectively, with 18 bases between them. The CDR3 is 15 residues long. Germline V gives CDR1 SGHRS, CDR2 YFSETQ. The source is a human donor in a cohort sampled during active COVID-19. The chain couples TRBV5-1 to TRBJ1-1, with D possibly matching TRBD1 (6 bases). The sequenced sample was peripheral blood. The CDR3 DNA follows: TGCGCCAGCAGCTTTTTCTCTCAGGGGACGAGTGAAGCTTTCTTT. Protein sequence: CASSFFSQGTSEAFF.